A selection of T cell receptor beta chains follows, all from one sample in a study of memory CD4+ T cells and cytomegalovirus serostatus. Only in-frame clones appear in the TCRdb table, and some are missing; sequencing was by immunoSEQ multiplex PCR. The sample carries 50,000 or so clones, over 65% recorded once. Material for sequencing was memory CD4+ T cells from blood. The receptors derive from an adult in good health and CMV-seronegative. The CDR3 runs from the conserved cysteine through the conserved F or W. D genes are given only for firm matches.

TRBJ2-3 | TRBV7-2 | - | TGTGCCAGCAGCTTTCCGCGAGGGGAGAGGGTATTT | CASSFPRGERVF
TRBJ1-5 | TRBV7-2 | - | TGTGCCAGCAGCTTAGTTCAAGGATTCAATCAGCCCCAGCATTTT | CASSLVQGFNQPQHF
TRBJ1-5 | TRBV5-6 | - | TGTGCCAGCAGCTTGGGGGGCGCATCTCAGCCCCAGCATTTT | CASSLGGASQPQHF
TRBJ2-5 | TRBV30 | TRBD2 | TGTGCCTGGAGTGTGGGTAGCGGGGGGGCGGAGACCCAGTACTTC | CAWSVGSGGAETQYF
TRBJ1-4 | TRBV15 | - | TGTGCCACCAGCAGGCAACACACCACAACTAATGAAAAACTGTTTTTT | CATSRQHTTTNEKLFF
TRBJ2-7 | TRBV2 | TRBD1 | TGTGCCAGCATTGGGACAGGGGACCACGAGCAGTACTTC | CASIGTGDHEQYF
TRBJ2-7 | TRBV6-5 | - | TGTGCCAGCAGTTCAGGGACATCCGGAGAGCAGTACTTC | CASSSGTSGEQYF
TRBJ1-4 | TRBV21-1 | - | TGTGCCAGCAGCAAGCCTCGACAGCCAACTAATGAAAAACTGTTTTTT | CASSKPRQPTNEKLFF
TRBJ1-1 | TRBV4-1 | - | TGCGCCAGCAGCCAAGAGATGCCGAACACTGAAGCTTTCTTT | CASSQEMPNTEAFF
TRBJ2-7 | TRBV11-2 | TRBD1 | TGTGCCAGCAGCCGCCCGGGACAGTCCTACGAGCAGTACTTC | CASSRPGQSYEQYF
TRBJ1-4 | TRBV6-1 | TRBD1 | TGTGCCAGCAGTGAAGCGGGGGGACAGAATGAAAAACTGTTTTTT | CASSEAGGQNEKLFF
TRBJ2-7 | TRBV11-3 | - | TGTGCCAGCAGCTTTGCAAGGGTAGGCGAGCAGTACTTC | CASSFARVGEQYF
TRBJ1-2 | TRBV19 | - | TGTGCCAGTAGTATGGGGGCTGGCTACACCTTC | CASSMGAGYTF
TRBJ1-5 | TRBV5-5 | - | TGTGCCAGCAGAGCTGAGAGGGCCCTATATCAGCCCCAGCATTTT | CASRAERALYQPQHF
TRBJ2-1 | TRBV30 | - | TGTGCCTGGAGTGCGGCAGCAAGAAACAATGAGCAGTTCTTC | CAWSAAARNNEQFF